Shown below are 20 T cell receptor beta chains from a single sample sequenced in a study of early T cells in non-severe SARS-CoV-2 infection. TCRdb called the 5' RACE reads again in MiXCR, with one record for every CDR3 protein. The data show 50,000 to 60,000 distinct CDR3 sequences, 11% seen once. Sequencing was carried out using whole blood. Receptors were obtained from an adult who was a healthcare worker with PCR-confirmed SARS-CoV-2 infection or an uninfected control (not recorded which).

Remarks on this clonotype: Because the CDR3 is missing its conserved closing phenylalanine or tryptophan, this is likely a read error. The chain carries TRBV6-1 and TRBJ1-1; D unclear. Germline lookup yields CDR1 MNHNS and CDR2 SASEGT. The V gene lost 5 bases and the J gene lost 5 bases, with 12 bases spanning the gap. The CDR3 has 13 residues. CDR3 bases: TGTGCCAGCAGTAGTGGATTTTTAACTGAAGCTTTCCTT. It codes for CASSSGFLTEAFL.

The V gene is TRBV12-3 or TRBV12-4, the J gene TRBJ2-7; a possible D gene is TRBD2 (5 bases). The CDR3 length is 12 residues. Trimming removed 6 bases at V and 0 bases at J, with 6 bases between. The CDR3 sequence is CASRGSSYEQYF. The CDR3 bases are TGTGCCAGCAGGGGGAGCTCCTACGAGCAGTACTTC.

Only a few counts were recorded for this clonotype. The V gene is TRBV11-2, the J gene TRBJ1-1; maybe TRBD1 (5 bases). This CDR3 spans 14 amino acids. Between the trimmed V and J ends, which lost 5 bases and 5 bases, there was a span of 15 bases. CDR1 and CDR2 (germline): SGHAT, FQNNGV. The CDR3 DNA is TGTGCCAGCAGCCCCCGCGGGGGAGAAACTGAAGCTTTCTTT. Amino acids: CASSPRGGETEAFF.

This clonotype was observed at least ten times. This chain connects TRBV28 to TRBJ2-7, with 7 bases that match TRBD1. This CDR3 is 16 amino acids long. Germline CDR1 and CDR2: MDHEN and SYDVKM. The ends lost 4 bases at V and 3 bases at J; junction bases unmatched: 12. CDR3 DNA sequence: TGTGCCAGCAGTTCTCCGCCGGGACAGAGTCTCTACGAGCAGTACTTC. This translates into CASSSPPGQSLYEQYF.

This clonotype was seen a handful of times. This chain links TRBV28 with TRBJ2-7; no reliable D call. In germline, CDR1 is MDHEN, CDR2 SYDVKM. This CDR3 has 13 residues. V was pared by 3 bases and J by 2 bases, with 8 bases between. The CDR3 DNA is TGTGCCAGCAGTTTGGGAAGTACCTACGAGCAGTACTTC. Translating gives CASSLGSTYEQYF.

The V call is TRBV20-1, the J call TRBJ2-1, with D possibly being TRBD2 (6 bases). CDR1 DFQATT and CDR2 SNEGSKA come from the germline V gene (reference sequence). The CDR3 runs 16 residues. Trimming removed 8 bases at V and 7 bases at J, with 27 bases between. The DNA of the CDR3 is TGCAGTCCTCTCATCCGCGGGGCGCCAAGAGGAAATGAGCAGTTCTTC. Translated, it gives CSPLIRGAPRGNEQFF.

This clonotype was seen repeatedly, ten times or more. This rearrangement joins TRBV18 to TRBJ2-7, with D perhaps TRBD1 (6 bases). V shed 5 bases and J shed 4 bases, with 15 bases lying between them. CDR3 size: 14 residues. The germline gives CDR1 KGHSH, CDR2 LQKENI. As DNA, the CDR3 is TGTGCCAGCTCAATTCAGGGGTGGGGGTACGAGCAGTACTTC. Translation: CASSIQGWGYEQYF.

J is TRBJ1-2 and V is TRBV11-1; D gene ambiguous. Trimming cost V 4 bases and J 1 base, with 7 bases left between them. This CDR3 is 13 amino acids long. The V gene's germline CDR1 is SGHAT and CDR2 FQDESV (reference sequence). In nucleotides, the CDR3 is TGTGCCAGCAGCTCCACGGATAACTATGGCTACACCTTC. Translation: CASSSTDNYGYTF.

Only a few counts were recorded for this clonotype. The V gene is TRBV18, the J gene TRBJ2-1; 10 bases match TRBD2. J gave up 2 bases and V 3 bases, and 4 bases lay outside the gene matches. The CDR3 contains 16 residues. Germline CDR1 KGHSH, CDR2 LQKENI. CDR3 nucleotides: TGTGCCAGCTCACCCTCTAGCGGGAGCACCTACAATGAGCAGTTCTTC. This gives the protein CASSPSSGSTYNEQFF.

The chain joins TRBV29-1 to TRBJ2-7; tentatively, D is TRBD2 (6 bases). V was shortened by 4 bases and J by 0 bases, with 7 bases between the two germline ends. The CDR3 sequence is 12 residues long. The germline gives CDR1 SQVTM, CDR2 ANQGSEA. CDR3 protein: CSVGRDSYEQYF. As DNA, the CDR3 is TGCAGCGTTGGGCGGGACTCCTACGAGCAGTACTTC.

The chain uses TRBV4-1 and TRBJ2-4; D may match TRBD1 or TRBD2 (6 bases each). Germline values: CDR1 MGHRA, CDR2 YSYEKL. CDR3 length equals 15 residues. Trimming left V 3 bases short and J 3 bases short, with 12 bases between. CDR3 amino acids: CASSQYREDKNIQYF. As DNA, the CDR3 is TGCGCCAGCAGCCAGTACAGGGAGGACAAAAACATTCAGTACTTC.

The CDR3 here is CAWSGDNSYEQYF. The CDR3 DNA follows: TGTGCCTGGAGCGGGGACAACTCCTACGAGCAGTACTTC. The gene calls are TRBV30 and TRBJ2-7; D is perhaps TRBD1 (6 bases). Trimming stripped 3 bases from V and 0 bases from J, with 9 bases between. Looked up from germline, CDR1 is GTSNPN and CDR2 is SVGIG (reference sequence). The CDR3 runs 13 residues.

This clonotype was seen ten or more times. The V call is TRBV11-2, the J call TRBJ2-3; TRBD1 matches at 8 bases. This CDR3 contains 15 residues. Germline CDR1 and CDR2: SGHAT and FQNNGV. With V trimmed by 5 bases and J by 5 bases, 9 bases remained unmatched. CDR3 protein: CASSAGTGWGDTQYF. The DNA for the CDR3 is TGTGCCAGCAGCGCCGGGACAGGTTGGGGAGATACGCAGTATTTT.

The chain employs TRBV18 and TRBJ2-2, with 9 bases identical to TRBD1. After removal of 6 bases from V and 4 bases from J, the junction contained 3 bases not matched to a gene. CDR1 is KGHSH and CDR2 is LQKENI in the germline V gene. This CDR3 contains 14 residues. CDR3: CASSRGQGTGELFF. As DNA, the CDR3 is TGTGCCAGCTCCCGGGGACAGGGCACCGGGGAGCTGTTTTTT.

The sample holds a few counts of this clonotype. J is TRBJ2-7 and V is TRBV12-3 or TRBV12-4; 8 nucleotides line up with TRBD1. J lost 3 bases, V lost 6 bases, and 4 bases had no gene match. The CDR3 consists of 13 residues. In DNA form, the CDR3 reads TGTGCCAGCAGATCCGGGACAGGCTACGAGCAGTACTTC. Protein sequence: CASRSGTGYEQYF.

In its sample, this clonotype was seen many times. The CDR3 sequence: CASGRSSYNSPLHF. The DNA of the CDR3 is TGTGCCAGCGGACGGAGCTCCTATAATTCACCCCTCCACTTT. The V call is TRBV2, the J call TRBJ1-6; D unclear. The V end lost 8 bases, the J end lost 0 bases, and 8 bases lay between the germline ends. The germline V gene has CDR1 SNHLY and CDR2 FYNNEI. The CDR3 contains 14 residues.

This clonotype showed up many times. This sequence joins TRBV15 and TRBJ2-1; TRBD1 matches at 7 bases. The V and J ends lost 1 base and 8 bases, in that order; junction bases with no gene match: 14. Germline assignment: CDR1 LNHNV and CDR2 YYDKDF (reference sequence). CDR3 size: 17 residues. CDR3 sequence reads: CATSRVVLTGNKDEQFF. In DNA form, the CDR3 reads TGTGCCACCAGCAGAGTAGTCTTGACAGGGAATAAGGATGAGCAGTTCTTC.

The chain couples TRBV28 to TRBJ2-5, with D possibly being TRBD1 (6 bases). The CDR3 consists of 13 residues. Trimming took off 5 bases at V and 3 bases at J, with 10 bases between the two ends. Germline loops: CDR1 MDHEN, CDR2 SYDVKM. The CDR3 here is CASSKGGEETQYF. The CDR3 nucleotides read TGTGCCAGCAGTAAAGGGGGAGAAGAGACCCAGTACTTC.

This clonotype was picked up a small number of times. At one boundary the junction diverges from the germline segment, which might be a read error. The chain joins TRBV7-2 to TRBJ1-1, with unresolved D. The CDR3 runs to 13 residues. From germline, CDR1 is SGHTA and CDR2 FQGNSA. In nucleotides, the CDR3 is TGTGCCAGCAGATTAGAGGGCAGGACTGAAGCTTTCTTT. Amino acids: CASRLEGRTEAFF.

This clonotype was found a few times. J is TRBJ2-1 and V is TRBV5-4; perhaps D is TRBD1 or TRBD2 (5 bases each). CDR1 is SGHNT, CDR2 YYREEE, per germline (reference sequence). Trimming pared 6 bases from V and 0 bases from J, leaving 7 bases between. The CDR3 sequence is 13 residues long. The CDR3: CASMGDSYNEQFF. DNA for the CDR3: TGTGCCAGCATGGGGGACTCCTACAATGAGCAGTTCTTC.